What follows describes a single T cell receptor (beta chain). The target antigen is unknown. CDR3 size: 13 residues. V dropped 2 bases and J dropped 4 bases, with 6 bases sitting between them. CDR1 is SGHTA and CDR2 is FQGNSA in the germline V gene. This sample was included in a study of beta chain features in type 1 diabetes. General study findings and limits: Type 1 diabetes patients showed a moderate but significant shortening of TCRB CDR3s in all four CD4+ subsets. Compared with healthy donors, patients appeared to share more similar naive, central memory and regulatory TCRB repertoires.

Sequencing targeted expressed TCRB transcripts, as all isolated RNA had been reverse transcribed. Using immunoSEQ multiplex PCR, the repertoire was profiled, and TCRdb retains in-frame clones only, with some absent. Of 860,000 or so clones listed, under 20% are singletons. J is TRBJ2-1 and V is TRBV7-2; D gene ambiguous. This clonotype was obtained from a woman aged 18-29 years in good health. Specimen: naive CD4+ T cells from blood. CDR3 loop: CASSLNKYNEQFF. CDR3 DNA sequence: TGTGCCAGCAGCTTAAATAAGTACAATGAGCAGTTCTTC.